Following are 26 T cell receptor beta chains from one sample sequenced in a study of cytotoxic CD8 clonotypes in ibrutinib-treated CLL. Profiled with immunoSEQ multiplex PCR; TCRdb holds only in-frame clones, not every one. The sample contains 40,000 or so clones, 55% to 75% of which appear only once. The sequencing used PBMCs, collected at disease progression, from a patient treated with ibrutinib. The receptors come from a human donor with chronic lymphocytic leukemia.

The genes are TRBV19 and TRBJ2-4, with D perhaps matching TRBD1 (5 bases). The CDR3 has 15 amino acids. V lost 7 bases and J lost 1, with 14 bases in between. Germline assignment: CDR1 LNHDA and CDR2 SQIVND (reference sequence). This CDR3 reads CASKEGEFAKNIQYF. The CDR3 region has the DNA TGTGCCAGTAAGGAAGGGGAATTTGCCAAAAACATTCAGTACTTC.

This clone was detected once. The chain links TRBV5-6 to TRBJ1-1, with D tentatively TRBD1 (5 bases). Germline values: CDR1 SGHDT, CDR2 YYEEEE. This CDR3 contains 13 residues. The germline V and J ends were trimmed by 1 base and 6 bases, with 10 bases remaining between them. As DNA, the CDR3 is TGTGCCAGCAGCTTGCAGCGGGGGTCTGAAGCTTTCTTT. This codes for CASSLQRGSEAFF.

This clone was detected a few times. The rearrangement joins TRBV5-1 to TRBJ2-7; D ambiguous. V was clipped by 0 bases and J by 5 bases, with 15 bases between them. The CDR3 length is 15 residues. The V gene's germline CDR1 is SGHRS and CDR2 YFSETQ. The CDR3 sequence: CASSLARPSGDEQYF. In DNA form, the CDR3 reads TGCGCCAGCAGCTTGGCCAGGCCGTCGGGCGACGAGCAGTACTTC.

The chain combines TRBV15 with TRBJ1-5; D remains ambiguous. The CDR3 sequence is 12 residues long. V was pared by 0 bases and J by 11 bases, with 8 bases between. In germline, CDR1 is LNHNV, CDR2 YYDKDF (reference sequence). CDR3 region: CATSRDMGTQHF. DNA for the CDR3: TGTGCCACCAGCAGAGATATGGGTACCCAGCATTTT.

The sample holds a few counts of this clone. CDR3 loop: CASSLGQGNYYEQYF. The CDR3 nucleotides are TGTGCCAGCAGCTTAGGACAGGGGAACTACTACGAGCAGTACTTC. The chain carries TRBV11-1 and TRBJ2-7; 8 nucleotides agree with TRBD1. Looked up from germline, CDR1 is SGHAT and CDR2 is FQDESV (reference sequence). The CDR3 runs to 15 residues. V shed 1 base, J shed 3 bases, and the junction held 5 bases outside the gene matches.

This chain links TRBV5-1 with TRBJ2-2, with D maybe TRBD1 (5 bases). This CDR3 is built from 16 residues. From germline, CDR1 is SGHRS and CDR2 YFSETQ. Trimming took 1 base from V and 1 from J, leaving 11 bases between them. In DNA, the CDR3 is TGCGCCAGCAGCTTGTTGCCCCAGGGGAACACCGGGGAGCTGTTTTTT. It codes for CASSLLPQGNTGELFF.

The rearrangement uses TRBV11-2 and TRBJ2-7; D gene unclear. The CDR3 has 13 amino acids. V lost 6 bases to trimming and J lost 5 bases, with 14 bases between them. Germline lookup yields CDR1 SGHAT and CDR2 FQNNGV. CDR3 nucleotides: TGTGCCAGCAGGCCCCCGGTTTACAACGAGCAGTACTTC. This translates into CASRPPVYNEQYF.

This clone showed up just a few times. CDR3 bases: TGTGCCAGCAGTTACTCGGGGGGGCCGTGGACCGGGGAGCTGTTTTTT. Amino acid sequence: CASSYSGGPWTGELFF. The rearrangement links TRBV6-5 to TRBJ2-2; weak D call: TRBD2 (7 bases). This CDR3 region has 16 residues. Per germline, CDR1 MNHEY and CDR2 SVGAGI. Trimming took off 0 bases at V and 5 bases at J, with 13 bases between the two ends.

The chain couples TRBV19 to TRBJ1-1, with D perhaps TRBD1 (5 bases). Trimming stripped 3 bases from V and 4 bases from J, with 15 bases between. The CDR3 covers 15 residues. Germline CDR1 is LNHDA and CDR2 is SQIVND (reference sequence). CDR3 sequence: CASSITGGFATEAFF. The CDR3 DNA is TGTGCCAGTAGTATCACTGGGGGATTTGCCACTGAAGCTTTCTTT. The variable domain in full, with the rest retrieved from reference TRBV19 and TRBJ1-1, is DGGITQSPKYLFRKEGQNVTLSCEQNLNHDAMYWYRQDPGQGLRLIYYSQIVNDFQKGDIAEGYSVSREKKESFPLTVTSAQKNPTAFYLCASSITGGFATEAFFGQGTRLTVV.

This chain joins TRBV5-4 and TRBJ2-7; TRBD1 matches at 9 bases. The CDR3 is 15 residues long. Trimming at V came to 5 bases and at J to 1 base, leaving 7 bases not matched to a gene. Looked up from germline, CDR1 is SGHNT and CDR2 is YYREEE (reference sequence). The CDR3 is CASSSGQGVSYEQYF. The CDR3 DNA is TGTGCCAGCAGTTCGGGACAGGGAGTATCCTACGAGCAGTACTTC.

This chain uses TRBV5-1 with TRBJ2-5; the D gene could be TRBD1 or TRBD2 (7 bases each). V lost 6 bases, J lost 3 bases, and 15 bases lay in between. Germline V CDR1 and CDR2: SGHRS, YFSETQ. The CDR3 extends over 14 amino acids. The DNA for the CDR3 is TGCGCCAGCAAAGGGGACAGCGGGGAAGAGACCCAGTACTTC. Amino acid sequence: CASKGDSGEETQYF.

This clone occurred a few times. The CDR3 is CASSEQGGQGFEKLFF. The CDR3 DNA is TGTGCCAGCAGTGAACAAGGGGGACAGGGATTCGAAAAACTGTTTTTT. The rearrangement uses TRBV6-1 and TRBJ1-4, with 9 bases aligning to TRBD1. Germline assignment: CDR1 MNHNS and CDR2 SASEGT. This CDR3 has 16 amino acids. J was trimmed by 8 bases and V by 2 bases; bases with no gene match: 9.

CDR3 loop: CASSPGGFTDTQYF. In nucleotides, the CDR3 is TGTGCCAGCAGCCCCGGAGGGTTCACAGATACGCAGTATTTT. V usage is TRBV5-6 and J usage is TRBJ2-3; a possible D gene is TRBD2 (6 bases). Germline V CDR1 and CDR2: SGHDT, YYEEEE. Trimming took 4 bases from V and 2 from J, leaving 11 bases between them. The CDR3 covers 14 residues.

In DNA form, the CDR3 reads TGTGCCAGTGGCCAGGGACTCCAAGAGACCCAGTACTTC. It is translated as CASGQGLQETQYF. This sequence joins TRBV19 and TRBJ2-5; a weak D match, TRBD2 (6 bases). The V end lost 8 bases, the J end lost 1 base, and 11 bases lay between the germline ends. Germline V gene sequence: CDR1 LNHDA, CDR2 SQIVND (reference sequence). The CDR3 runs 13 residues.

The chain couples TRBV5-1 to TRBJ2-5, with 8 positions matching TRBD1. V gave up 4 bases and J gave up 4 bases; unmatched junction bases: 6. There are 14 residues in the CDR3. Germline assignment: CDR1 SGHRS and CDR2 YFSETQ. The CDR3 bases are TGCGCCAGCAGCCTAGGACAGGGAAGAGAGACCCAGTACTTC. Translation: CASSLGQGRETQYF.

The count of this clone is one. This chain joins TRBV13 and TRBJ1-2; D gene unclear. The CDR3 contains 14 residues. Deletions cut 8 bases from V and 1 base from J, with 14 bases between. The germline V gene encodes CDR1 PRHDT and CDR2 FYEKMQ (reference sequence). The chain's CDR3 is CASAEGKDNYGYTF. The CDR3 nucleotides are TGTGCCAGCGCCGAGGGCAAAGATAACTATGGCTACACCTTC.

The chain has TRBV5-1 and TRBJ2-1; TRBD2 agrees at 10 bases. The CDR3 spans 16 residues. The junction had 10 bases not matched to a gene; V was cut back by 7 bases and J by 3 bases. Germline CDR1 reads SGHRS; CDR2 reads YFSETQ. CDR3 amino acids: CASAAISGGDYNEQFF. CDR3 bases: TGCGCCAGCGCCGCCATAAGCGGGGGGGACTACAATGAGCAGTTCTTC.

This clone was detected once. The CDR3 here is CASRTGSSITGELFF. Written as DNA, the CDR3 is TGTGCCAGCAGGACTGGGAGTAGCATCACCGGGGAGCTGTTTTTT. The V gene is TRBV2, the J gene TRBJ2-2; possibly TRBD2 for D (5 bases). V gave up 6 bases and J gave up 4 bases, with 15 bases separating them. The CDR3 extends over 15 amino acids. CDR1 and CDR2 from the germline V gene are SNHLY and FYNNEI.

This clone was counted between two and nine times. The genes are TRBV9 and TRBJ2-3, with TRBD2 matching 9 bases. Germline V gene sequence: CDR1 SGDLS, CDR2 YYNGEE. V lost 2 bases and J lost 4; bases outside the gene matches: 2. This CDR3 has 14 amino acids. The CDR3 region is CASSVSGSPDTQYF. Written as DNA, the CDR3 is TGTGCCAGCAGCGTTAGCGGGAGCCCAGATACGCAGTATTTT. Using reference TRBV9 and TRBJ2-3 for the parts outside the CDR3, the full variable domain is DSGVTQTPKHLITATGQRVTLRCSPRSGDLSVYWYQQSLDQGLQFLIQYYNGEERAKGNILERFSAQQFPDLHSELNLSSLELGDSALYFCASSVSGSPDTQYFGPGTRLTVL.

J is TRBJ1-2 and V is TRBV6-5; D not certain. The V and J ends lost 2 bases and 6 bases respectively, with 10 bases between them. CDR1 and CDR2 from the germline V gene are MNHEY and SVGAGI. The CDR3 has 13 amino acids. CDR3 amino acids: CASSYKADNGYTF. The CDR3 DNA is TGTGCCAGCAGTTACAAGGCAGATAATGGCTACACCTTC.

This clone has more than one count but fewer than ten. The rearrangement joins TRBV7-9 to TRBJ1-3; D is ambiguous. The CDR3 spans 14 residues. CDR1 is SEHNR and CDR2 is FQNEAQ in the germline V gene (reference sequence). Trimming removed 1 base from V and 4 bases from J, with 8 bases in between. The CDR3 DNA follows: TGTGCCAGCAGCTTAGGGGCAGCCGGAAACACCATATATTTT. Translation: CASSLGAAGNTIYF. The whole variable domain, filled in from reference TRBV7-9 and TRBJ1-3, reads DTGVSQNPRHKITKRGQNVTFRCDPISEHNRLYWYRQTLGQGPEFLTYFQNEAQLEKSRLLSDRFSAERPKGSFSTLEIQRTEQGDSAMYLCASSLGAAGNTIYFGEGSWLTVV.

The J gene is TRBJ2-1, the V gene TRBV7-8, with 9 bases identical to TRBD1. The ends lost 0 bases at V and 5 bases at J; junction bases unmatched: 8. This CDR3 region has 17 residues. Germline loops: CDR1 SGHVS, CDR2 FQNEAQ. CDR3: CASSLAYGTGTNNEQFF. The DNA of the CDR3 is TGTGCCAGCAGCTTAGCGTACGGGACAGGGACCAACAATGAGCAGTTCTTC.

This CDR3 is CASSQDGGLAGATDTQYF. In DNA, the CDR3 is TGTGCCAGCAGCCAAGATGGGGGGCTAGCGGGGGCCACAGATACGCAGTATTTT. The chain combines TRBV4-2 with TRBJ2-3; TRBD2 aligns across 10 bases. The CDR3 extends over 18 amino acids. With 0 bases clipped from V and 2 bases from J, the junction kept 8 bases outside the gene matches. Germline CDR1 reads LGHNA; CDR2 reads YNFKEQ.

This chain links TRBV15 with TRBJ2-7; D remains ambiguous. Trimming removed 4 bases from V and 2 bases from J, with 12 bases in between. Germline CDR1 and CDR2: LNHNV and YYDKDF (reference sequence). CDR3 length: 14 amino acids. The DNA of the CDR3 is TGTGCCACCAGCAAAGCCGGGTTCACCTACGAGCAGTACTTC. It codes for CATSKAGFTYEQYF.

Concerning this clone: The junction departs from the called germline gene at one end, perhaps through a read error. The chain employs TRBV11-2 and TRBJ2-3; 9 bases are a match to TRBD2. The CDR3 has 16 residues. CDR1 SGHAT and CDR2 FQNNGV come from the germline V gene. For the CDR3, the DNA is TGTGCCAGCAGCATATTTAGCGGGAGAAGCAGAGATACGCAGTATTTT. Protein: CASSIFSGRSRDTQYF.

The chain uses TRBV28 and TRBJ2-3; TRBD2 is a possible D gene (6 bases). CDR3 length equals 13 residues. Germline CDR1 MDHEN, CDR2 SYDVKM. Trimming pared 6 bases from V and 0 bases from J, leaving 7 bases between. The CDR3 DNA is TGTGCCAGCAGGGGGACTAGCACAGATACGCAGTATTTT. Its protein product is CASRGTSTDTQYF.